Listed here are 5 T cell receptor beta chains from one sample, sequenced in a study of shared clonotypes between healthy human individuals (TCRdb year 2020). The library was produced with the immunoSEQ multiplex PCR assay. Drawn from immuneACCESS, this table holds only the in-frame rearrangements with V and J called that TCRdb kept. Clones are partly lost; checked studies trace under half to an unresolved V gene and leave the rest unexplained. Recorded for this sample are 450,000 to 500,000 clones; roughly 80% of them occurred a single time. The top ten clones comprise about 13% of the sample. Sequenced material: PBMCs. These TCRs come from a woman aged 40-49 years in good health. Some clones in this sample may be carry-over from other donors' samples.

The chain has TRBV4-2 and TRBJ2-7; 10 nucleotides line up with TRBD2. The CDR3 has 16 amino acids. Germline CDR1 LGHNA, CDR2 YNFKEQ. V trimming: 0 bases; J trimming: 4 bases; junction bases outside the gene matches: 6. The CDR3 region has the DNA TGTGCCAGCAGCCAAGACCTGCCTAGCGGGAGATACGAGCAGTACTTC. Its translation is CASSQDLPSGRYEQYF.

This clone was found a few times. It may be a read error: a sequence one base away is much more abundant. The CDR3 region has the DNA TGTACCAGCAGCCCCTTGGCCCGAGAAGATACGCAGTATTTT. Its translation: CTSSPLAREDTQYF. V is TRBV9 and J is TRBJ2-3; no clear D gene. Germline V gene sequence: CDR1 SGDLS, CDR2 YYNGEE. This CDR3 is built from 14 residues.

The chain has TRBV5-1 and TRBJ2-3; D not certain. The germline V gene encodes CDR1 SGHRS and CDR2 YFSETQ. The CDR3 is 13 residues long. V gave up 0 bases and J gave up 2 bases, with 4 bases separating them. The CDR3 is CASSLVVTDTQYF. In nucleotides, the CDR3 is TGCGCCAGCAGCTTGGTTGTCACAGATACGCAGTATTTT.

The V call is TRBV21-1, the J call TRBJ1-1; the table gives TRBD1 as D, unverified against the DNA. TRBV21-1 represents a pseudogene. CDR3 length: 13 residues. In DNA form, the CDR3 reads TGTGCCAGAAGAACAGGGCAGAACACTGAAGCTTTCTTT. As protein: CARRTGQNTEAFF.

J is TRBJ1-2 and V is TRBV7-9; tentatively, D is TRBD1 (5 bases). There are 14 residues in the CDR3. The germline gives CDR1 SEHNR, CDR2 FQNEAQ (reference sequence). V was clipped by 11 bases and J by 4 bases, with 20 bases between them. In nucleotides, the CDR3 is TGTGCCTTACCCCACGAGGGGACGGTCTATGGCTACACCTTC. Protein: CALPHEGTVYGYTF.